The following is a T cell receptor (beta chain) sequence with its context. Its specificity is not known. This specimen comes from a study of T cell responses to AZD1222 COVID-19 vaccine. Produced via immunoSEQ multiplex PCR; TCRdb's table is partial and in-frame only. The data hold 110,000 to 150,000 clones, with about 92% observed a single time. General observations from the study: Baseline testing showed seropositivity in only six or seven AZD1222 recipients. The repertoires were collected only after the peak T cell response. It should be noted that donors were predominantly white British and more often female, and clonal diversity was possibly underestimated.

The material was peripheral blood, obtained on day 0 of AZD1222 vaccination. The sequence derives from an adult in good health.

CDR3 sequence (DNA): TGTGCCAGCAGCCCGGACAGGGGATATGGCTACACCTTC. Amino acid sequence: CASSPDRGYGYTF. V gene TRBV9 combines with J gene TRBJ1-2; the match to TRBD1 covers 9 bases. J gave up 5 bases and V 4 bases, and 3 bases lay outside the gene matches. The germline CDR1 and CDR2 sequences are SGDLS and YYNGEE. CDR3 length: 13 residues.